This T cell receptor (beta chain) was documented in a study of blood T cell repertoires in COVID-19. Overall study: The origin of the acute and convalescent COVID-19 samples was the United States, Italy and Spain.

V trimming: 1 base; J trimming: 6 bases; junction bases outside the gene matches: 17. CDR1 and CDR2 from the germline V gene are SGHTA and FQGNSA. The CDR3 totals 19 residues. The table came from immunoSEQ multiplex PCR; TCRdb's copy has only in-frame clones and leaves some out. The sample records fewer than 120,000 clones, roughly nine tenths being singletons. The clonotype originates from a human donor in a cohort sampled during active COVID-19. This chain uses TRBV7-2 with TRBJ2-1; TRBD2 matches at 8 bases. The sample comprised peripheral blood. CDR3 region: CASSLEPYKSGRGRNEQFF. CDR3 sequence (DNA): TGTGCCAGCAGCTTAGAACCCTACAAGAGCGGGAGAGGGCGCAATGAGCAGTTCTTC.